These T cell receptor beta chains were read from a single sample in a study of identical twins. In TCRdb, the 5' RACE reads were re-called with MiXCR into one record per CDR3 protein. The profile shows 250,000 or so distinct CDR3 sequences, about 7% of them singletons. The sample was also reused in another study, on yellow fever vaccine responses in identical twins.

The specimen was memory (CD45RO+) T cells sorted from blood. Receptors were obtained from a woman between 18 and 29 years old in good health. CDR3s include the opening cysteine and the closing phenylalanine or tryptophan. The D gene is left open where the match is weak. A clone size is listed for some rows: how often the clone was seen (once, few, many), or a class if it is expanded.

clone_size: many; v_call: TRBV21-1; d_call: NA; j_call: TRBJ2-1; cdr3_aa: CASVLDNEQFF; cdr3_nt: TGTGCCAGCGTGCTAGACAATGAGCAGTTCTTC
clone_size: few; v_call: TRBV6-1; d_call: NA; j_call: TRBJ2-4; cdr3_aa: CASSESRIAKTDQYF; cdr3_nt: TGTGCCAGCAGTGAATCCAGGATAGCCAAAACTGATCAGTACTTC
clone_size: many; v_call: TRBV4-2; d_call: NA; j_call: TRBJ2-3; cdr3_aa: CASSQARQEVDTQYF; cdr3_nt: TGTGCCAGCAGCCAAGCTCGGCAGGAGGTAGATACGCAGTATTTT
clone_size: few; v_call: TRBV24-1; d_call: TRBD1; j_call: TRBJ2-5; cdr3_aa: CATSAPSTGPYQETQYF; cdr3_nt: TGTGCCACCAGTGCTCCCTCGACAGGGCCGTACCAAGAGACCCAGTACTTC
clone_size: NA; v_call: TRBV7-2; d_call: NA; j_call: TRBJ1-1; cdr3_aa: CASSLPGRSTEAFF; cdr3_nt: TGTGCCAGCAGCTTGCCAGGGCGGAGCACTGAAGCTTTCTTT
clone_size: NA; v_call: TRBV5-5; d_call: NA; j_call: TRBJ2-5; cdr3_aa: CASSPGPLYQETQYF; cdr3_nt: TGTGCCAGCAGCCCGGGACCATTGTACCAAGAGACCCAGTACTTC
clone_size: many; v_call: TRBV20-1; d_call: TRBD2; j_call: TRBJ2-1; cdr3_aa: CSAREVGGSKQFF; cdr3_nt: TGCAGTGCTAGAGAGGTTGGCGGGAGTAAGCAGTTCTTC
clone_size: few; v_call: TRBV20-1; d_call: NA; j_call: TRBJ2-1; cdr3_aa: CSARDLGSAYNEQFF; cdr3_nt: TGCAGTGCTAGAGATCTGGGTAGCGCCTACAATGAGCAGTTCTTC
clone_size: many; v_call: TRBV5-1; d_call: NA; j_call: TRBJ2-1; cdr3_aa: CASSLEAGAGNEQFF; cdr3_nt: TGCGCCAGCAGCTTGGAGGCGGGGGCAGGGAATGAGCAGTTCTTC
clone_size: NA; v_call: TRBV27; d_call: NA; j_call: TRBJ1-6; cdr3_aa: CASSSTGSPLHF; cdr3_nt: TGTGCCAGCAGTTCGACCGGCTCACCCCTCCACTTT
clone_size: NA; v_call: TRBV27; d_call: TRBD2; j_call: TRBJ2-1; cdr3_aa: CAAFYPGVAGGLKYNEQFF; cdr3_nt: TGTGCCGCCTTTTATCCGGGGGTAGCGGGAGGACTTAAGTACAATGAGCAGTTCTTC
clone_size: many; v_call: TRBV5-1; d_call: TRBD2; j_call: TRBJ2-1; cdr3_aa: CASSLLLLTSGSTEQFF; cdr3_nt: TGCGCCAGCAGCCTCCTACTTCTGACTAGCGGGAGTACTGAGCAGTTCTTC
clone_size: few; v_call: TRBV20-1; d_call: TRBD1; j_call: TRBJ2-7; cdr3_aa: CSARDPGTGLEQYF; cdr3_nt: TGCAGTGCTAGAGACCCCGGGACAGGGCTCGAGCAGTACTTC
clone_size: NA; v_call: TRBV7-8; d_call: NA; j_call: TRBJ2-1; cdr3_aa: CASSLSMSSQEQFF; cdr3_nt: TGTGCCAGCAGCTTATCTATGTCGTCGCAGGAGCAGTTCTTC
clone_size: NA; v_call: TRBV11-3; d_call: TRBD2; j_call: TRBJ2-1; cdr3_aa: CASSQERGQYNEQFF; cdr3_nt: TGTGCCAGCAGCCAAGAGCGGGGGCAGTACAATGAGCAGTTCTTC
clone_size: many; v_call: TRBV12-3/TRBV12-4; d_call: TRBD2; j_call: TRBJ2-1; cdr3_aa: CASSLWTSMYEQFF; cdr3_nt: TGTGCCAGCAGTTTGTGGACTAGCATGTATGAGCAGTTCTTC
clone_size: few; v_call: TRBV3-1; d_call: NA; j_call: TRBJ1-1; cdr3_aa: CASSYRDTMNTEAFF; cdr3_nt: TGTGCCAGCAGCTACCGGGACACCATGAACACTGAAGCTTTCTTT
clone_size: many; v_call: TRBV7-2; d_call: TRBD2; j_call: TRBJ2-5; cdr3_aa: CASSLLLAVRETQYF; cdr3_nt: TGTGCCAGCAGCTTACTACTAGCGGTTCGGGAGACCCAGTACTTC
clone_size: NA; v_call: TRBV5-1; d_call: NA; j_call: TRBJ2-3; cdr3_aa: CASSLGGRPSTDTQYF; cdr3_nt: TGCGCCAGCAGCTTAGGAGGTAGACCTAGCACAGATACGCAGTATTTT
clone_size: NA; v_call: TRBV6-5; d_call: TRBD2; j_call: TRBJ2-7; cdr3_aa: CASSSRLAGAYEQYF; cdr3_nt: TGTGCCAGCAGTTCCCGACTAGCGGGAGCCTACGAGCAGTACTTC
clone_size: NA; v_call: TRBV4-1; d_call: NA; j_call: TRBJ2-2; cdr3_aa: CASSQDETYGSGELFF; cdr3_nt: TGCGCCAGCAGCCAAGATGAAACGTATGGGTCAGGGGAGCTGTTTTTT
clone_size: NA; v_call: TRBV15; d_call: TRBD2; j_call: TRBJ2-1; cdr3_aa: CATSRDLLALGSYEQFF; cdr3_nt: TGTGCCACCAGCAGGGATCTACTAGCGTTAGGAAGCTATGAGCAGTTCTTC
clone_size: NA; v_call: TRBV27; d_call: TRBD2; j_call: TRBJ2-1; cdr3_aa: CASSINILLARGGNEQFF; cdr3_nt: TGTGCCAGCAGTATTAACATCCTACTAGCCCGGGGGGGGAATGAGCAGTTCTTC
clone_size: many; v_call: TRBV4-1; d_call: TRBD2; j_call: TRBJ2-1; cdr3_aa: CASSQVASGVEQFF; cdr3_nt: TGCGCCAGCAGCCAAGTGGCTAGCGGGGTTGAGCAGTTCTTC
clone_size: NA; v_call: TRBV3-1; d_call: TRBD1; j_call: TRBJ2-1; cdr3_aa: CASRAGTGAYNEQFF; cdr3_nt: TGTGCCAGCAGAGCCGGGACAGGGGCCTACAATGAGCAGTTCTTC
clone_size: NA; v_call: TRBV15; d_call: NA; j_call: TRBJ2-3; cdr3_aa: CATSARLGDTDTQYF; cdr3_nt: TGTGCCACCAGCGCCCGACTAGGGGACACAGATACGCAGTATTTT
clone_size: many; v_call: TRBV20-1; d_call: TRBD2; j_call: TRBJ2-7; cdr3_aa: CSARLVGRISEQYF; cdr3_nt: TGCAGTGCTAGACTTGTCGGGAGGATCTCCGAGCAGTACTTC
clone_size: NA; v_call: TRBV25-1; d_call: NA; j_call: TRBJ2-3; cdr3_aa: CASSDGNSNRFRKNF; cdr3_nt: TGTGCCAGCAGTGACGGCAACTCAAACAGGTTTAGGAAGAATTTT
clone_size: NA; v_call: TRBV28; d_call: NA; j_call: TRBJ2-3; cdr3_aa: CASRGGGGGTDTQYF; cdr3_nt: TGTGCCAGCAGGGGAGGGGGGGGCGGCACAGATACGCAGTATTTT
clone_size: NA; v_call: TRBV28; d_call: NA; j_call: TRBJ1-2; cdr3_aa: CVTGTIGYTF; cdr3_nt: TGTGTCACCGGGACAATTGGCTACACCTTC
clone_size: few; v_call: TRBV18; d_call: NA; j_call: TRBJ2-7; cdr3_aa: CASSDPGFSSYEQYF; cdr3_nt: TGTGCCAGCTCAGATCCGGGTTTCAGCTCCTACGAGCAGTACTTC
clone_size: NA; v_call: TRBV20-1; d_call: NA; j_call: TRBJ2-1; cdr3_aa: CSAEPTGARNEQFF; cdr3_nt: TGCAGTGCGGAACCCACGGGGGCGCGGAATGAGCAGTTCTTC
clone_size: many; v_call: TRBV10-3; d_call: TRBD1; j_call: TRBJ2-1; cdr3_aa: CAIRPALPGTGANEQFF; cdr3_nt: TGTGCCATCAGGCCAGCCTTACCCGGGACAGGGGCCAATGAGCAGTTCTTC
clone_size: many; v_call: TRBV7-2; d_call: NA; j_call: TRBJ1-5; cdr3_aa: CASSLGPESNQPQHF; cdr3_nt: TGTGCCAGCAGCTTGGGTCCCGAAAGCAATCAGCCCCAGCATTTT
clone_size: many; v_call: TRBV12-3/TRBV12-4; d_call: NA; j_call: TRBJ2-3; cdr3_aa: CASSLKADTQYF; cdr3_nt: TGTGCCAGCAGTTTAAAGGCAGATACGCAGTATTTT
clone_size: few; v_call: TRBV20-1; d_call: NA; j_call: TRBJ1-1; cdr3_aa: CSASKGGGEAFF; cdr3_nt: TGCAGTGCTAGTAAAGGAGGGGGTGAAGCTTTCTTT
clone_size: many; v_call: TRBV29-1; d_call: TRBD1; j_call: TRBJ2-7; cdr3_aa: CSVVPQDRAPYEQYF; cdr3_nt: TGCAGCGTTGTCCCCCAGGACAGGGCGCCCTACGAGCAGTACTTC
clone_size: few; v_call: TRBV5-1; d_call: TRBD2; j_call: TRBJ2-3; cdr3_aa: CASSLSVGGITDTQYF; cdr3_nt: TGCGCCAGCAGCTTGTCTGTGGGAGGGATCACAGATACGCAGTATTTT
clone_size: many; v_call: TRBV7-2; d_call: TRBD1; j_call: TRBJ2-7; cdr3_aa: CASSFAGQGYEQYF; cdr3_nt: TGTGCCAGCAGCTTTGCGGGACAGGGTTACGAGCAGTACTTC
clone_size: few; v_call: TRBV20-1; d_call: NA; j_call: TRBJ2-3; cdr3_aa: CSASVPQAPDTQYF; cdr3_nt: TGCAGTGCTAGCGTTCCCCAAGCACCAGATACGCAGTATTTT
clone_size: many; v_call: TRBV6-2/TRBV6-3; d_call: TRBD1; j_call: TRBJ2-5; cdr3_aa: CASRPQQGTGTQYF; cdr3_nt: TGTGCCAGCAGACCGCAACAGGGGACAGGGACCCAGTACTTC
clone_size: NA; v_call: TRBV9; d_call: NA; j_call: TRBJ2-2; cdr3_aa: CASSVNAAATGELFF; cdr3_nt: TGTGCCAGCAGCGTAAATGCGGCTGCCACCGGGGAGCTGTTTTTT
clone_size: NA; v_call: TRBV24-1; d_call: TRBD2; j_call: TRBJ2-7; cdr3_aa: CATSDDSGATHEQYF; cdr3_nt: TGTGCCACCAGTGATGATAGCGGGGCGACGCACGAGCAGTACTTC
clone_size: NA; v_call: TRBV7-2; d_call: NA; j_call: TRBJ2-2; cdr3_aa: CASREQGNTGELFF; cdr3_nt: TGTGCCAGCAGGGAGCAGGGAAACACCGGGGAGCTGTTTTTT
clone_size: many; v_call: TRBV11-2; d_call: NA; j_call: TRBJ1-4; cdr3_aa: CASSLSTGPEKLFF; cdr3_nt: TGTGCCAGCAGCTTATCGACAGGTCCTGAAAAACTGTTTTTT
clone_size: few; v_call: TRBV6-4; d_call: NA; j_call: TRBJ2-3; cdr3_aa: CASSDRGGAVDTQYF; cdr3_nt: TGTGCCAGCAGTGACCGTGGGGGGGCCGTGGATACGCAGTATTTT
clone_size: many; v_call: TRBV7-8; d_call: TRBD1; j_call: TRBJ2-7; cdr3_aa: CASSHRGTGGAFLYF; cdr3_nt: TGTGCCAGCAGCCATAGGGGGACAGGGGGCGCTTTTTTGTACTTC
clone_size: many; v_call: TRBV6-5; d_call: NA; j_call: TRBJ2-1; cdr3_aa: CASSYDNEQFF; cdr3_nt: TGTGCCAGCAGTTACGACAATGAGCAGTTCTTC
clone_size: NA; v_call: TRBV4-1; d_call: TRBD1; j_call: TRBJ2-1; cdr3_aa: CASSQEPGQGNNEQFF; cdr3_nt: TGCGCCAGCAGCCAGGAACCGGGACAGGGCAACAATGAGCAGTTCTTC
clone_size: few; v_call: TRBV7-3; d_call: TRBD2; j_call: TRBJ2-3; cdr3_aa: CASSLNVASGGLTDTQYF; cdr3_nt: TGTGCCAGCAGCTTAAACGTCGCTAGCGGAGGGTTAACAGATACGCAGTATTTT
clone_size: many; v_call: TRBV5-1; d_call: TRBD1; j_call: TRBJ2-1; cdr3_aa: CASRYTGTENEQFF; cdr3_nt: TGCGCCAGCAGATATACCGGGACAGAAAATGAGCAGTTCTTC